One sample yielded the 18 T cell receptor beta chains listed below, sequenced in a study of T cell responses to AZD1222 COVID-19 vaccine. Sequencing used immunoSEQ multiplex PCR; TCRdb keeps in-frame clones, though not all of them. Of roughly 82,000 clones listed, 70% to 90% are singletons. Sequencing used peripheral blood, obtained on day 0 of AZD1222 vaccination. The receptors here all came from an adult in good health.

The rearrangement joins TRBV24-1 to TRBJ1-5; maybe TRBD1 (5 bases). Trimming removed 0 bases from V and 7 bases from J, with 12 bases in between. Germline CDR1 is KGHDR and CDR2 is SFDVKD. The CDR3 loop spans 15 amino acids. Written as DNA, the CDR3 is TGTGCCACCAGTGATTTGGGGCAGTGGGGCCAGCCCCAGCATTTT. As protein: CATSDLGQWGQPQHF.

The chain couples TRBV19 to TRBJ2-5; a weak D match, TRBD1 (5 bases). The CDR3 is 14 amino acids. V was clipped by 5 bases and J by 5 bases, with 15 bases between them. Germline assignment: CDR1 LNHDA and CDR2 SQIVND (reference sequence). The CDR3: CASSQAGSRETQYF. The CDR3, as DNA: TGTGCCAGTAGTCAAGCAGGGTCAAGGGAGACCCAGTACTTC.

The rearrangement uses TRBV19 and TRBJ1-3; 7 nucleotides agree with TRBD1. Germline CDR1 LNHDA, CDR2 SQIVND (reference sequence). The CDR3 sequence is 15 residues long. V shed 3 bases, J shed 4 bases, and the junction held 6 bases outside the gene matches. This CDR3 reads CASSMGSGQGNTIYF. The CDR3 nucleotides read TGTGCCAGTAGTATGGGATCGGGACAGGGAAACACCATATATTTT.

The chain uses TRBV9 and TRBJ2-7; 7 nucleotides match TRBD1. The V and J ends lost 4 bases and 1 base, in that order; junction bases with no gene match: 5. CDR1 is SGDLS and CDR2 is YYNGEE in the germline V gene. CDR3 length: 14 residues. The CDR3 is CASSLGTASYEQYF. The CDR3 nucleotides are TGTGCCAGCAGCCTCGGGACAGCTTCCTACGAGCAGTACTTC.

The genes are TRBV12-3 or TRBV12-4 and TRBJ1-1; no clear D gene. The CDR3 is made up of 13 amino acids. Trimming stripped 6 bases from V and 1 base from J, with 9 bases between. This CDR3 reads CASRYPGNTEAFF. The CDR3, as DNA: TGTGCCAGCAGGTACCCCGGGAACACTGAAGCTTTCTTT.

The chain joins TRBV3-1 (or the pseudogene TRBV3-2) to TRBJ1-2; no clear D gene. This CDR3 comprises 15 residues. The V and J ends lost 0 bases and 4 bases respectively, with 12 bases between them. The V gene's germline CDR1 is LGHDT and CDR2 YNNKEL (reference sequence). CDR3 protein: CASSQDSNPGYGYTF. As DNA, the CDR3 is TGTGCCAGCAGCCAAGACAGTAACCCGGGCTATGGCTACACCTTC.

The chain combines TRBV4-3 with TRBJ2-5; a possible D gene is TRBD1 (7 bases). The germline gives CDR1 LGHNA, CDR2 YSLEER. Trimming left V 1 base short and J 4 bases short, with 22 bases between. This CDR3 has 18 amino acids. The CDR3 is CASSQGLAGQSIPETQYF. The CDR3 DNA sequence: TGCGCCAGCAGCCAAGGTCTGGCGGGACAGTCGATCCCAGAGACCCAGTACTTC.

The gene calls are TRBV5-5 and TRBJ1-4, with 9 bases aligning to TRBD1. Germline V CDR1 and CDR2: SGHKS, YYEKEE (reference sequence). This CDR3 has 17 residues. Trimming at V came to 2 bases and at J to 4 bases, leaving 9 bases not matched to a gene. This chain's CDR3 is CASSLQGASALNEKLFF. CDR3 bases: TGTGCCAGCAGCTTACAGGGGGCCTCTGCCCTTAATGAAAAACTGTTTTTT.

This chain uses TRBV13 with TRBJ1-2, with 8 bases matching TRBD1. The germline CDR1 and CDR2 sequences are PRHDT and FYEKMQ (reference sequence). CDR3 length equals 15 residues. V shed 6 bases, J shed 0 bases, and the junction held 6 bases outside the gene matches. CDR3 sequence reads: CASRKTGVANYGYTF. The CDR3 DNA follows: TGTGCCAGCAGAAAGACAGGGGTAGCTAACTATGGCTACACCTTC.

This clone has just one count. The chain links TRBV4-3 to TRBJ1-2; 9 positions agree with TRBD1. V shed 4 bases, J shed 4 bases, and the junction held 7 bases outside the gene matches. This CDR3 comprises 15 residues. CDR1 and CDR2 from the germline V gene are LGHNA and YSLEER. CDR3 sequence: CASSLEQGAGYGYTF. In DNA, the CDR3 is TGCGCCAGCAGCCTAGAACAGGGGGCCGGCTATGGCTACACCTTC.

The CDR3 DNA reads as TGTGCCACCGTTCTGGGGCGGGGGGTCCGCAATGAGCAGTTCTTC. Protein product: CATVLGRGVRNEQFF. The chain has TRBV27 and TRBJ2-1, with 8 bases lining up with TRBD2. There are 15 residues in the CDR3. V was clipped by 10 bases and J by 6 bases; unmatched bases: 14. Germline CDR1 and CDR2: MNHEY and SMNVEV (reference sequence).

The CDR3 protein is CASSLEGGGIYEQYF. DNA of the CDR3: TGCGCCAGCAGCTTGGAGGGGGGCGGAATCTACGAGCAGTACTTC. V gene TRBV5-1 combines with J gene TRBJ2-7; D possibly matches TRBD1 or TRBD2 (6 bases each). V dropped 0 bases and J dropped 3 bases, with 13 bases sitting between them. The length of the CDR3 is 15 residues. In germline, CDR1 is SGHRS, CDR2 YFSETQ.

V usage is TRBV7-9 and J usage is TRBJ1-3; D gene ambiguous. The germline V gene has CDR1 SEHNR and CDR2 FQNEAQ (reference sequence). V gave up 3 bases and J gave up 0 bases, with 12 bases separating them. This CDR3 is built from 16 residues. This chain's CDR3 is CASSLGMSSSGNTIYF. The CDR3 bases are TGTGCCAGCAGCTTGGGCATGTCAAGCTCTGGAAACACCATATATTTT.

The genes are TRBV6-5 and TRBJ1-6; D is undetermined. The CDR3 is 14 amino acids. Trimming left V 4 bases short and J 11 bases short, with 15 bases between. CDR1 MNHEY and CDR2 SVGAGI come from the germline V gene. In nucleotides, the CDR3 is TGTGCCAGCAGTTCTACACCACGTACGCCACCCCTCCACTTT. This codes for CASSSTPRTPPLHF.

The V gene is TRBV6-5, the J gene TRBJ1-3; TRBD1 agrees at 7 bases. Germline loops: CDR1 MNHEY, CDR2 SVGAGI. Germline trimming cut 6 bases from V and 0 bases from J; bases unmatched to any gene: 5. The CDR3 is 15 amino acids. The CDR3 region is CASRLGQFSGNTIYF. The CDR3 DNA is TGTGCCAGCAGATTGGGACAGTTCTCTGGAAACACCATATATTTT.

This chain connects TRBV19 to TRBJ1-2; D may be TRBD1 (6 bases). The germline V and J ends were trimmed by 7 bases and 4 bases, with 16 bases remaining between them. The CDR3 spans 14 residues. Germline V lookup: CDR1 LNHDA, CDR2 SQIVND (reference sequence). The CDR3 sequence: CASNRGGRGYGYTF. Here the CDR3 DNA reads TGTGCCAGTAATAGAGGGGGGCGCGGCTATGGCTACACCTTC.

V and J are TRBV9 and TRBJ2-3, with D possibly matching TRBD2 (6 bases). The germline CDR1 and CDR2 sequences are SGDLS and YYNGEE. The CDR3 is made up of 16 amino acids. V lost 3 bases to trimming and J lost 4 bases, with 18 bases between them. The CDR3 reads CASSAEGGSSADTQYF. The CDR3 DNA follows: TGTGCCAGCAGCGCCGAGGGAGGCAGTTCAGCAGATACGCAGTATTTT.

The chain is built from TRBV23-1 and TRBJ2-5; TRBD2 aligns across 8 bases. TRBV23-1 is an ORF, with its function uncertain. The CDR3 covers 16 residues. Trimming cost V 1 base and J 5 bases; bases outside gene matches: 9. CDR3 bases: TGCGCCAGCAGTCAATTTGGGCCAACGGGAGGGGAGACCCAGTACTTC. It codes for CASSQFGPTGGETQYF.